The rows below give T cell receptor beta chains drawn from one sample of a study of shared clonotypes between healthy human individuals. This table comes from immunoSEQ multiplex PCR, and its TCRdb copy is limited to in-frame clones, with some not included. The table includes approximately 2.5 million clones, more than 90% detected once. The source material was naive CD4+ T cells sorted from blood. These receptors came from a man aged 18 to 29 in good health. The CDR3 runs from the conserved cysteine through the conserved F or W. Fields, in order: V gene, J gene, CDR3 protein.

TRBV7-3	TRBJ1-5	CASSSPIAGTKVHQPQHF
TRBV11-2	TRBJ2-5	CASSSRTVQETQYF
TRBV5-6	TRBJ1-1	CASSFGFENTEAFF
TRBV11-3	TRBJ2-1	CASSLLGGGYNEQFF
TRBV10-1	TRBJ2-1	CASSAGGISYNEQFF
TRBV7-9	TRBJ1-1	CASSLGFTGVSSEAFF
TRBV5-1	TRBJ2-3	CASSLAGATDTQYF
TRBV28	TRBJ1-2	CAIAADLRVAGYTF
TRBV5-1	TRBJ1-6	CASSPARAAYNSPLHF
TRBV27	TRBJ2-3	CASSLPGKGTDTQYF
TRBV7-2	TRBJ1-2	CASSLTANYGYTF
TRBV2	TRBJ2-5	CASSRGGQETQYF
TRBV5-1	TRBJ1-1	CASSGGQMNTEAFF
TRBV7-2	TRBJ2-6	CASSLTTTQNSGANVLTF
TRBV6-1	TRBJ2-7	CASRGTGALYEQYF
TRBV19	TRBJ1-1	CATHGVGNTEAFF
TRBV28	TRBJ1-2	CASSQTDYYGYTF